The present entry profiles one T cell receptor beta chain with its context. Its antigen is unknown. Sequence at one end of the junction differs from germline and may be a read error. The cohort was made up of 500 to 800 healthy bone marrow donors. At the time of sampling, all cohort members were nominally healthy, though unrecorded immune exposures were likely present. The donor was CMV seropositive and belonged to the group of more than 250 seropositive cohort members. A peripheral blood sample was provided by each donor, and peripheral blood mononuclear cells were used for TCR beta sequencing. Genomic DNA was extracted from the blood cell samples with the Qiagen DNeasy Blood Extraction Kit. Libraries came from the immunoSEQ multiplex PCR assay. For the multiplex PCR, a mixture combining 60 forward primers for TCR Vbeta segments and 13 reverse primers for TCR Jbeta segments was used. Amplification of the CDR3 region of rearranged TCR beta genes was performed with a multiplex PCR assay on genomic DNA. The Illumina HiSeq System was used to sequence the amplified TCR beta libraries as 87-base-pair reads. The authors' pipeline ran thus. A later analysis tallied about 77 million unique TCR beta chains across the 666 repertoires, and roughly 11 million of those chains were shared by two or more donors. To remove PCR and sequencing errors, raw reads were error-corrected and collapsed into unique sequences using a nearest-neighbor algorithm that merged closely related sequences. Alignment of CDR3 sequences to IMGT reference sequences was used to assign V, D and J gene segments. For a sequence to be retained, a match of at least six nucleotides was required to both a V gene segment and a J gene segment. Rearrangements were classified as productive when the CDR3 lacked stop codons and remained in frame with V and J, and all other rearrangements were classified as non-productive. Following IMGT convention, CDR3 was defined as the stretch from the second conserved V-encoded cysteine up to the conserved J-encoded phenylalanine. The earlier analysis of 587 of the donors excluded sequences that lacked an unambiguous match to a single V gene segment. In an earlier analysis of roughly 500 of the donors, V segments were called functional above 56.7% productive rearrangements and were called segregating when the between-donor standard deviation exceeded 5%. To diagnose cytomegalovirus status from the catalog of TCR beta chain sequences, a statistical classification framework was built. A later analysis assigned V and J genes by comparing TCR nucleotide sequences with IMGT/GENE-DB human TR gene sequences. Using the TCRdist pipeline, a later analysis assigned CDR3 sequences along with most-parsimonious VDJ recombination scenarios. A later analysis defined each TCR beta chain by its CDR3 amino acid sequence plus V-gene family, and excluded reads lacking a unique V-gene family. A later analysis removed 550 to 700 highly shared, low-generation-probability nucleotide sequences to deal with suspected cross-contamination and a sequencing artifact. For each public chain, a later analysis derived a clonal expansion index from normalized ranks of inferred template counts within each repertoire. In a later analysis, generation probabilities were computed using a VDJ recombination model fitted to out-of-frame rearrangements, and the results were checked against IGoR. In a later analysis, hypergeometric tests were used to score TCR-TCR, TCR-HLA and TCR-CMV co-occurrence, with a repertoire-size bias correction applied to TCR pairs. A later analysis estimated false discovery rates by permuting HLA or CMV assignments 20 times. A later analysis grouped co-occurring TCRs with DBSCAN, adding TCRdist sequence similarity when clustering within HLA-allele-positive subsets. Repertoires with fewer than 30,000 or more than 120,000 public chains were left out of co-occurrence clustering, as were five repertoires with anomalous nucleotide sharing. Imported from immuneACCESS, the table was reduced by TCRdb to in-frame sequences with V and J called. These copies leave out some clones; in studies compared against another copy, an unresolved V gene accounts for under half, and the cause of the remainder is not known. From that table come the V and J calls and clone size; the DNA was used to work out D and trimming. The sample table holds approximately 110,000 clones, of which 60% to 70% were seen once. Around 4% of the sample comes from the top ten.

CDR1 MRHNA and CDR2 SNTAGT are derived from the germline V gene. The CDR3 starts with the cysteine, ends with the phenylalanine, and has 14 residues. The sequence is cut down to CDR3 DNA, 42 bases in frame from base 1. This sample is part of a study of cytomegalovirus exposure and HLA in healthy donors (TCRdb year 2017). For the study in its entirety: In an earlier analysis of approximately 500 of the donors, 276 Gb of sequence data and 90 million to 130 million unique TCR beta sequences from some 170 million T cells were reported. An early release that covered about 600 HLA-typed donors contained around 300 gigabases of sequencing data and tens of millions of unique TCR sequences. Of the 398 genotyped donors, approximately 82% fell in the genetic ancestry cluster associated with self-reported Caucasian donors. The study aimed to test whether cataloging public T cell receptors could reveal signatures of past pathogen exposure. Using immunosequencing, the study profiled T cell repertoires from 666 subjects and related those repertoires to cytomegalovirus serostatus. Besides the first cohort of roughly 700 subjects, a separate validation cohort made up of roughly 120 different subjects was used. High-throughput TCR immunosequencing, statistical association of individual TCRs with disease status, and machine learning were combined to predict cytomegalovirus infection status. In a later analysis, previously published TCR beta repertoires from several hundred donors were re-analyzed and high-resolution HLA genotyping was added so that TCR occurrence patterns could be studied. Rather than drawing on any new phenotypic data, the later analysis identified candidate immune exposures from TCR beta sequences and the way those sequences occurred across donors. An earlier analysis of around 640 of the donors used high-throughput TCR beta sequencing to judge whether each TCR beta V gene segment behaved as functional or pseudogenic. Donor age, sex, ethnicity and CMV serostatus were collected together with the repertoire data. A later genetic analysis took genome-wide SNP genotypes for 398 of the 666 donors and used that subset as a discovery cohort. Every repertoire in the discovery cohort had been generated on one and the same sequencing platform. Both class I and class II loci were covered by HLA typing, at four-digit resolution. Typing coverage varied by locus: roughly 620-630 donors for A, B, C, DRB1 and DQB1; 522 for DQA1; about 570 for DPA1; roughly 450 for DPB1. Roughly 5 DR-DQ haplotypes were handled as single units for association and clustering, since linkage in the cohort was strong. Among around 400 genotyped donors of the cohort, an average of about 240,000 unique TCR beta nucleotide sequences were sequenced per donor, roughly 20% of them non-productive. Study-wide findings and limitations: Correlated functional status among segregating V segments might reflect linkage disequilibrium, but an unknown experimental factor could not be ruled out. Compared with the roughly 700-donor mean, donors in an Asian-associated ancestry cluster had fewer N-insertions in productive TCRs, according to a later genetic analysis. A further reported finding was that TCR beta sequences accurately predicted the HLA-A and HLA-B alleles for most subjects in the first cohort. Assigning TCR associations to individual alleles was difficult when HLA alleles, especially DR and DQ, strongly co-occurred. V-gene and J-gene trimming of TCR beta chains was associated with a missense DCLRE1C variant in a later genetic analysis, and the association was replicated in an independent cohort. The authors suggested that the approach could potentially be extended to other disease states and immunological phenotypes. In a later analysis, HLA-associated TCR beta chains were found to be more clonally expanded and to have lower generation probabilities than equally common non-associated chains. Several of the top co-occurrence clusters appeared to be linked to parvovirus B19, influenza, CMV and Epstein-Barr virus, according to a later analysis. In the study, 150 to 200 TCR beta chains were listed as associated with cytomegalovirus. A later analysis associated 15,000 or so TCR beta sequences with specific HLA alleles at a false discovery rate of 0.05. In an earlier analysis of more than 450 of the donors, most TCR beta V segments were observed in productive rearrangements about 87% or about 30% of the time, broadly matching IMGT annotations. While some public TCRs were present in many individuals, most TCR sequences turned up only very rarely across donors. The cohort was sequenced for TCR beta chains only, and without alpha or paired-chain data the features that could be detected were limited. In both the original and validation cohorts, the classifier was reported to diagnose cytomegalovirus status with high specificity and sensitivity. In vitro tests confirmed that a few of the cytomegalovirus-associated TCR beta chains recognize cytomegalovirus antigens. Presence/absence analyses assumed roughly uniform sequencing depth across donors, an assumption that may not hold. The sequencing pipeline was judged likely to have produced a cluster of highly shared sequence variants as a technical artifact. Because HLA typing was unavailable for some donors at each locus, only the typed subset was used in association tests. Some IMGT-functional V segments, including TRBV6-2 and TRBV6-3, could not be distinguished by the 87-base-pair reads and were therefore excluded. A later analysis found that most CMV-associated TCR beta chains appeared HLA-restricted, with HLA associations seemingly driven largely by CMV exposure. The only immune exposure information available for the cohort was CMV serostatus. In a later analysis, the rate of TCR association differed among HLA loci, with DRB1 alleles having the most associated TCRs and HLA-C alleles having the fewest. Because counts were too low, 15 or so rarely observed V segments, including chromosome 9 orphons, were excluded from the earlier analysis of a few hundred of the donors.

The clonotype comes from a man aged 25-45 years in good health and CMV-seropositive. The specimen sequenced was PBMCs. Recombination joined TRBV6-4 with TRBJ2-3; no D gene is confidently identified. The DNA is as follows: TGTGCCAGCCGTGAGAGCCATAGCACAGATACGCAGTATTTT. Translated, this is CASRESHSTDTQYF.